Following are 20 T cell receptor beta chains from one sample sequenced in a study of cytomegalovirus exposure and HLA in healthy donors. In the PCR, 60 Vbeta and 13 Jbeta primers were used. Assay used: immunoSEQ multiplex PCR; TCRdb lists only in-frame clones, some missing. The table has approximately 88,000 clones, 70% to 90% seen once. Sequenced: PBMCs. The origin of the receptors is a young man in good health and CMV-seronegative.

The chain is built from TRBV19 and TRBJ1-1; 7 bases line up with TRBD1. This CDR3 spans 15 amino acids. J gave up 3 bases and V 5 bases, and 9 bases lay outside the gene matches. Germline V gene sequence: CDR1 LNHDA, CDR2 SQIVND (reference sequence). CDR3 loop: CASSLAGTEYTEAFF. CDR3 DNA sequence: TGTGCCAGTAGTTTAGCAGGGACAGAATACACTGAAGCTTTCTTT.

This clone was counted between two and nine times. The J gene is TRBJ2-7, the V gene TRBV7-7, with 7 bases identical to TRBD1. CDR1 SSHAT and CDR2 FNYEAQ come from the germline V gene (reference sequence). V shed 4 bases and J 6 bases; nucleotides not matched to a gene: 6. The CDR3 has 13 amino acids. CDR3 nucleotide sequence: TGTGCCAGCAGCTCCGGACAGGATCGCGAGCAGTACTTC. Its protein product is CASSSGQDREQYF.

The chain joins TRBV4-1 to TRBJ2-2; 7 nucleotides match TRBD1. Germline-derived CDR1 and CDR2 are MGHRA and YSYEKL. J lost 1 base, V lost 11 bases, and 4 bases had no gene match. The CDR3 is made up of 13 amino acids. This CDR3 reads CAARDRNTGELFF. The DNA for the CDR3 is TGCGCCGCCCGGGACAGGAACACCGGGGAGCTGTTTTTT.

V gene TRBV19 combines with J gene TRBJ2-5; D gene unclear. V lost 10 bases and J 2 bases, leaving 8 bases between the germline ends. Germline values: CDR1 LNHDA, CDR2 SQIVND (reference sequence). There are 11 residues in the CDR3. The CDR3 DNA reads as TGTGCCACGAGCGTACAAGAGACCCAGTACTTC. Protein product: CATSVQETQYF.

In nucleotides, the CDR3 is TGTGCCAGCAGCTTAGATAGTCTGAATGAAAAACTGTTTTTT. Translated: CASSLDSLNEKLFF. The chain uses TRBV7-9 and TRBJ1-4; no firm D call. Germline-derived CDR1 and CDR2 are SEHNR and FQNEAQ (reference sequence). Trimming left V 1 base short and J 5 bases short, with 8 bases between. The CDR3 contains 14 residues. Looking up the rest from reference TRBV7-9 and TRBJ1-4 gives the full variable domain: DTGVSQNPRHKITKRGQNVTFRCDPISEHNRLYWYRQTLGQGPEFLTYFQNEAQLEKSRLLSDRFSAERPKGSFSTLEIQRTEQGDSAMYLCASSLDSLNEKLFFGSGTQLSVL.

The genes are TRBV9 and TRBJ1-1; the D gene is possibly TRBD1 (5 bases). Trimming pared 0 bases from V and 1 base from J, leaving 19 bases between. CDR1 is SGDLS, CDR2 YYNGEE, per germline. The length of the CDR3 is 18 residues. Here the CDR3 DNA reads TGTGCCAGCAGCGTAGCAGGGCCCTCTAGGTCGGGGAACACTGAAGCTTTCTTT. Amino acid sequence: CASSVAGPSRSGNTEAFF.

The chain combines TRBV2 with TRBJ1-3; no clear D. Trimming left V 6 bases short and J 4 bases short, with 7 bases between. CDR3 length: 12 amino acids. Germline assignment: CDR1 SNHLY and CDR2 FYNNEI. CDR3 amino acids: CASRPSGNTIYF. For the CDR3, the DNA is TGTGCCAGCAGGCCTAGCGGAAACACCATATATTTT.

The chain carries TRBV27 and TRBJ1-1, with 11 bases identical to TRBD1. In germline, CDR1 is MNHEY, CDR2 SMNVEV (reference sequence). This CDR3 has 15 amino acids. The trim removed 2 bases at V and 5 bases at J, leaving 4 bases unmatched. The DNA of the CDR3 is TGTGCCAGCAGTTTAATGGGGACAGGGGGAACTGAAGCTTTCTTT. Translating gives CASSLMGTGGTEAFF.

In its sample, this clone was seen once. In DNA form, the CDR3 reads TGTGCCAGCAGGGCGGACAAGTACGATGAGCAGTTCTTC. Protein product: CASRADKYDEQFF. The J gene is TRBJ2-1, the V gene TRBV2; D possibly corresponds to TRBD1 (5 bases). CDR1 is SNHLY and CDR2 is FYNNEI in the germline V gene. Trimming stripped 6 bases from V and 8 bases from J, with 14 bases between. The CDR3 contains 13 residues.

The CDR3 DNA follows: TGTGCCAGTAGAACGGACCCACAGGATGGCTACACCTTC. Its protein product is CASRTDPQDGYTF. This chain joins TRBV19 and TRBJ1-2, with D possibly TRBD1 on 5 matching bases. Trimming cost V 6 bases and J 6 bases, with 14 bases left between them. The V gene's germline CDR1 is LNHDA and CDR2 SQIVND (reference sequence). This CDR3 is built from 13 residues.

The chain couples TRBV7-3 to TRBJ1-1; no reliable D call. V was cut by 3 bases and J by 0 bases, with 5 bases left in between. Germline CDR1 SGHTA, CDR2 FQGTGA. The CDR3 runs 13 residues. As DNA, the CDR3 is TGTGCCAGCAGCTTTAGAGTGAACACTGAAGCTTTCTTT. Translating it yields CASSFRVNTEAFF.

The chain is built from TRBV6-1 and TRBJ2-7, with unresolved D. This CDR3 has 13 residues. With 7 bases removed from V and 2 bases from J, the gap between germline ends came to 12 bases. CDR1 and CDR2 from the germline V gene are MNHNS and SASEGT. The CDR3 spells CASNINTAYEQYF. CDR3 in DNA: TGTGCCAGCAATATAAACACAGCCTACGAGCAGTACTTC.

The chain employs TRBV14 and TRBJ1-6; 7 positions match TRBD1. Germline V gene sequence: CDR1 SGHDN, CDR2 FVKESK. The CDR3 totals 15 residues. Germline trimming cut 4 bases from V and 7 bases from J; bases unmatched to any gene: 7. The CDR3 region is CASSLRDSQNSPLHF. CDR3 DNA: TGTGCCAGCAGCCTCCGGGACAGCCAGAATTCACCCCTCCACTTT. The whole variable domain, remainder taken from reference TRBV14 and TRBJ1-6, is EAGVTQFPSHSVIEKGQTVTLRCDPISGHDNLYWYRRVMGKEIKFLLHFVKESKQDESGMPNNRFLAERTGGTYSTLKVQPAELEDSGVYFCASSLRDSQNSPLHFGNGTRLTVT.

This clone was detected only once. This chain connects TRBV11-2 to TRBJ1-1; a possible D gene is TRBD1 (5 bases). V was pared by 8 bases and J by 4 bases, with 8 bases between. This CDR3 is 11 amino acids long. Germline values: CDR1 SGHAT, CDR2 FQNNGV. This CDR3 is CASGGGTEAFF. The CDR3 DNA reads as TGTGCCAGCGGGGGGGGCACTGAAGCTTTCTTT.

The genes are TRBV5-1 and TRBJ2-7; 8 positions agree with TRBD2. The CDR3 loop spans 17 amino acids. The V gene's germline CDR1 is SGHRS and CDR2 YFSETQ. After removal of 0 bases from V and 6 bases from J, the junction contained 14 bases not matched to a gene. The CDR3 DNA reads TGCGCCAGCAGCTTGGCGGTAGCGGGGACTCCAGGAAGCGAGCAGTACTTC. Translating it yields CASSLAVAGTPGSEQYF.

The CDR3 reads CASSVGVLTDTQYF. In DNA, the CDR3 is TGTGCCAGCAGCGTAGGAGTTCTCACAGATACGCAGTATTTT. V usage is TRBV9 and J usage is TRBJ2-3; D not resolved. The CDR3 has 14 residues. The germline CDR1 and CDR2 sequences are SGDLS and YYNGEE. Trimming cost V 0 bases and J 2 bases, with 7 bases left between them.

The chain recombines TRBV30 with TRBJ2-7; a weak D match, TRBD1 (6 bases). There are 12 residues in the CDR3. Per the germline V gene, CDR1 is GTSNPN and CDR2 is SVGIG (reference sequence). V was pared by 2 bases and J by 4 bases, with 9 bases between. The CDR3 DNA is TGTGCCTGGAGTATAACAGGGTACGAGCAGTACTTC. Amino acids: CAWSITGYEQYF.

The chain couples TRBV5-6 to TRBJ1-2; D uncertain. V was cut by 4 bases and J by 6 bases, with 7 bases left in between. This CDR3 contains 11 residues. Per germline, CDR1 SGHDT and CDR2 YYEEEE. This chain's CDR3 is CASSRGHGYTF. The DNA of the CDR3 is TGTGCCAGCAGCCGGGGTCATGGCTACACCTTC.

This clone was detected once. V and J are TRBV6-6 and TRBJ1-1; 7 nucleotides agree with TRBD1. The CDR3 contains 14 residues. Germline V gene data show CDR1 as MNHNY and CDR2 as SVGAGI (reference sequence). V shed 0 bases, J shed 4 bases, and the junction held 2 bases outside the gene matches. Here the CDR3 reads CASSYSSGGTEAFF. CDR3 in DNA: TGTGCCAGCAGTTACTCGTCAGGGGGCACTGAAGCTTTCTTT.

This clone was recorded a few times. This chain connects TRBV5-1 to TRBJ1-5; maybe TRBD1 (6 bases). The length of the CDR3 is 14 residues. V lost 4 bases and J 3 bases, leaving 11 bases between the germline ends. Germline V gene lookup returns CDR1 SGHRS and CDR2 YFSETQ. DNA for the CDR3: TGCGCCAGCAGCCCCGGACAGCCCAATCAGCCCCAGCATTTT. Amino acid sequence: CASSPGQPNQPQHF.